These T cell receptor beta chains were read from a single sample in a study of Ad26.COV2.S vaccination and SARS-CoV-2 variants. Only in-frame clones appear in the TCRdb table, and some are missing; sequencing was by immunoSEQ multiplex PCR. This table has around 350,000 clones, about 92% appearing once. Material: peripheral blood, obtained after recovery from COVID-19. These receptors were collected from a human donor who had recovered from COVID-19. The CDR3 runs from the conserved cysteine through the conserved F or W. Fields, in order: V gene, J gene, clone size, D gene, CDR3 length, CDR3 DNA, CDR3 protein. D genes are given only for firm matches. Size tells how often a clone was seen (once, few, many) or the class of an expanded clone, and some rows leave it out.

v_gene: TRBV4-3; j_gene: TRBJ1-6; abundance: .; d_gene: .; len: 17; CDR3nt: TGCGCCAGCAGCCAAGATCCCGCGGCAGGCGTTAATTCACCCCTCCACTTT; CDR3aa: CASSQDPAAGVNSPLHF
v_gene: TRBV14; j_gene: TRBJ1-5; abundance: .; d_gene: .; len: 16; CDR3nt: TGTGCCAGCAGCCAAGTGGGGACGGGTAAGAATCAGCCCCAGCATTTT; CDR3aa: CASSQVGTGKNQPQHF
v_gene: TRBV3-1/TRBV3-2; j_gene: TRBJ1-2; abundance: .; d_gene: TRBD1; len: 18; CDR3nt: TGTGCCAGCAGTTCCTTCCCGGGACAGGGGGCGATCGACTATGGCTACACCTTC; CDR3aa: CASSSFPGQGAIDYGYTF
v_gene: TRBV10-3; j_gene: TRBJ1-2; abundance: .; d_gene: .; len: 11; CDR3nt: TGTGCCATCAGTGACAGCTATGGCTACACCTTC; CDR3aa: CAISDSYGYTF
v_gene: TRBV4-3; j_gene: TRBJ1-6; abundance: .; d_gene: .; len: 15; CDR3nt: TGCGCCAGCAGCCAAGATGACAGCTATAATTCACCCCTCCACTTT; CDR3aa: CASSQDDSYNSPLHF
v_gene: TRBV18; j_gene: TRBJ2-1; abundance: .; d_gene: TRBD2; len: 15; CDR3nt: TGTGCCAGCTCACCAAAACGGGGGGGGAACAATGAGCAGTTCTTC; CDR3aa: CASSPKRGGNNEQFF
v_gene: TRBV6-1; j_gene: TRBJ1-4; abundance: .; d_gene: .; len: 13; CDR3nt: TGTGCCAGCAGCCGGACTGAAGATGAAAAACTGTTTTTT; CDR3aa: CASSRTEDEKLFF
v_gene: TRBV5-4; j_gene: TRBJ2-5; abundance: .; d_gene: .; len: 15; CDR3nt: TGTGCCAGCAGCCCTCACCCGGGACGGGAAGAGACCCAGTACTTC; CDR3aa: CASSPHPGREETQYF
v_gene: TRBV6-1; j_gene: TRBJ2-7; abundance: .; d_gene: TRBD2; len: 15; CDR3nt: TGTGCCAGCAGTGAAGTCAGCGGGGGGTCCTACGAGCAGTACTTC; CDR3aa: CASSEVSGGSYEQYF
v_gene: TRBV13; j_gene: TRBJ2-1; abundance: .; d_gene: TRBD1; len: 13; CDR3nt: TGTGCCAGCAGTGACAGGGTCGACAATGAGCAGTTCTTC; CDR3aa: CASSDRVDNEQFF
v_gene: TRBV5-1; j_gene: TRBJ2-5; abundance: .; d_gene: TRBD1; len: 13; CDR3nt: TGCGCCAGCCAGACAGGGGATCAAGAGACCCAGTACTTC; CDR3aa: CASQTGDQETQYF
v_gene: TRBV7-6; j_gene: TRBJ2-2; abundance: .; d_gene: .; len: 15; CDR3nt: TGTGCCAGCAGCTTAGCAGGGGTTAACACCGGGGAGCTGTTTTTT; CDR3aa: CASSLAGVNTGELFF
v_gene: TRBV12-5; j_gene: TRBJ1-5; abundance: .; d_gene: TRBD1; len: 13; CDR3nt: TGTGCTAGTGGTCCGGGACAGAAGGACCCCCAGCATTTT; CDR3aa: CASGPGQKDPQHF
v_gene: TRBV20-1; j_gene: TRBJ1-1; abundance: once; d_gene: .; len: 11; CDR3nt: TGCAGTGCTAAAGGGGGCACTGAAGCTTTCTTT; CDR3aa: CSAKGGTEAFF
v_gene: TRBV6-5; j_gene: TRBJ1-1; abundance: .; d_gene: .; len: 16; CDR3nt: TGTGCCAGCAGTTACTCGACGGGGTGGGGGAACACTGAAGCTTTCTTT; CDR3aa: CASSYSTGWGNTEAFF
v_gene: TRBV11-2; j_gene: TRBJ2-7; abundance: .; d_gene: .; len: 16; CDR3nt: TGTGCCAGCAGCTTGAAGCAGGGTTTACGGTCCTACGAGCAGTACTTC; CDR3aa: CASSLKQGLRSYEQYF
v_gene: TRBV6-2/TRBV6-3; j_gene: TRBJ1-2; abundance: .; d_gene: .; len: 16; CDR3nt: TGTGCCAGCAGTTACTCCGCCACAGAGCCGTACTATGGCTACACCTTC; CDR3aa: CASSYSATEPYYGYTF
v_gene: TRBV6-5; j_gene: TRBJ2-7; abundance: .; d_gene: .; len: 13; CDR3nt: TGTGCCAGCAGTTACCTGAGGGGAAACGAGCAGTACTTC; CDR3aa: CASSYLRGNEQYF
v_gene: TRBV5-4; j_gene: TRBJ1-3; abundance: .; d_gene: .; len: 16; CDR3nt: TGTGCCAGCAGCTTGGCGGGGCAGGGAAGTGGAAACACCATATATTTT; CDR3aa: CASSLAGQGSGNTIYF
v_gene: TRBV7-2; j_gene: TRBJ2-2; abundance: .; d_gene: TRBD1; len: 17; CDR3nt: TGTGCCAGCAGCTTAGGGGACAGGGCCTTTGTTAACGGGGAGCTGTTTTTT; CDR3aa: CASSLGDRAFVNGELFF
v_gene: TRBV28; j_gene: TRBJ1-6; abundance: .; d_gene: .; len: 15; CDR3nt: TGTGCCAGCACCTCGAGGGGGTTATCTAATTCACCCCTCCACTTT; CDR3aa: CASTSRGLSNSPLHF
v_gene: TRBV2; j_gene: TRBJ2-3; abundance: .; d_gene: TRBD1; len: 15; CDR3nt: TGTGCCAGCAGTGAATACAGGGGGCGCACAGATACGCAGTATTTT; CDR3aa: CASSEYRGRTDTQYF
v_gene: TRBV6-2/TRBV6-3; j_gene: TRBJ2-7; abundance: .; d_gene: .; len: 16; CDR3nt: TGTGCCAGCAGTTCCCCCGGGGGACCGTCCCCCTACGAGCAGTACTTC; CDR3aa: CASSSPGGPSPYEQYF
v_gene: TRBV6-1; j_gene: TRBJ2-5; abundance: .; d_gene: .; len: 12; CDR3nt: TGTGCCAGCAGTTTAGCGTCAGAGACCCAGTACTTC; CDR3aa: CASSLASETQYF
v_gene: TRBV7-6; j_gene: TRBJ1-3; abundance: .; d_gene: .; len: 16; CDR3nt: TGTGCCAGCAGCTTAGGCCCCGCAGACTCTGGAAACACCATATATTTT; CDR3aa: CASSLGPADSGNTIYF
v_gene: TRBV5-6; j_gene: TRBJ2-5; abundance: .; d_gene: TRBD1; len: 15; CDR3nt: TGTGCCAGCAGCTTTTGGGACAGGGGGCAAGAGACCCAGTACTTC; CDR3aa: CASSFWDRGQETQYF
v_gene: TRBV5-1; j_gene: TRBJ1-1; abundance: once; d_gene: .; len: 12; CDR3nt: TGCGCCAGCGCCGGGGAGAACACTGAAGCTTTCTTT; CDR3aa: CASAGENTEAFF
v_gene: TRBV2; j_gene: TRBJ2-2; abundance: .; d_gene: .; len: 16; CDR3nt: TGTGCCAGCAGTGACGCCGACGGTTCGAACACCGGGGAGCTGTTTTTT; CDR3aa: CASSDADGSNTGELFF
v_gene: TRBV7-8; j_gene: TRBJ2-1; abundance: .; d_gene: .; len: 17; CDR3nt: TGTGCCAGCAGCTTAGAATACAGGCCCCCGGGAAGCAATGAGCAGTTCTTC; CDR3aa: CASSLEYRPPGSNEQFF
v_gene: TRBV27; j_gene: TRBJ1-1; abundance: .; d_gene: .; len: 14; CDR3nt: TGTGCCAGCAGTGGCGGGGGGGGGAACACTGAAGCTTTCTTT; CDR3aa: CASSGGGGNTEAFF
v_gene: TRBV11-2; j_gene: TRBJ2-3; abundance: .; d_gene: TRBD2; len: 15; CDR3nt: TGTGCCAGCAGATCCAGCGGGGGGGCCAGGGATACGCAGTATTTT; CDR3aa: CASRSSGGARDTQYF
v_gene: TRBV5-6; j_gene: TRBJ1-1; abundance: .; d_gene: TRBD1; len: 13; CDR3nt: TGTGCCAGCAGACTCGGACAGGTCACTGAAGCTTTCTTT; CDR3aa: CASRLGQVTEAFF
v_gene: TRBV6-2/TRBV6-3; j_gene: TRBJ1-6; abundance: .; d_gene: .; len: 15; CDR3nt: TGTGCCAGCAGTGATCCTATAGGGCAGAATTCACCCCTCCACTTT; CDR3aa: CASSDPIGQNSPLHF